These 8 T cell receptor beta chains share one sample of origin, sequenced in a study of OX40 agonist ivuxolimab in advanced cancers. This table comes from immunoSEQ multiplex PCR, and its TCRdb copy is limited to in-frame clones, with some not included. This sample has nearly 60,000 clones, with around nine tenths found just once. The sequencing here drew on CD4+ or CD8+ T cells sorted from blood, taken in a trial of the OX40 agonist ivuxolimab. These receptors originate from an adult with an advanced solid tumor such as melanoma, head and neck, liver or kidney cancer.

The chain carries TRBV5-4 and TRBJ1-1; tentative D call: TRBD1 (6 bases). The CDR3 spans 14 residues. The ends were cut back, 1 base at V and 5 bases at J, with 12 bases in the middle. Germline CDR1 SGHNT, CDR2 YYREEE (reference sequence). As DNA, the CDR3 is TGTGCCAGCAGCTTGAATGGGGGGCAGACTGAAGCTTTCTTT. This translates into CASSLNGGQTEAFF.

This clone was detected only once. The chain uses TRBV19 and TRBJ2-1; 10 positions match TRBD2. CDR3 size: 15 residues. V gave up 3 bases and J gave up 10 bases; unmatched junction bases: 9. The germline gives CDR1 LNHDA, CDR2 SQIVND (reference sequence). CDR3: CASSMGLAGEREQFF. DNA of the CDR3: TGTGCCAGTAGTATGGGGCTAGCGGGAGAACGGGAGCAGTTCTTC.

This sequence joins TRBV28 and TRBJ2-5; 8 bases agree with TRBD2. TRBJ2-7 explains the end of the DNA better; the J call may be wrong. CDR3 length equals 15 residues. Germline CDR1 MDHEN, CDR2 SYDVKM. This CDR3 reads CASSFGTSGIYEQYF. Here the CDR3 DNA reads TGTGCCAGCAGTTTCGGTACTAGCGGAATATACGAGCAGTACTTC.

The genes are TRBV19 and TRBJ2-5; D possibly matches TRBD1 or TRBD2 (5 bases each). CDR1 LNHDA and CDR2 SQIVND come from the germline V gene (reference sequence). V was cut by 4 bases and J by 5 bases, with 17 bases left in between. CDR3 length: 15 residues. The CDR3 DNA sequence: TGTGCCAGTAGTAGGACCCGGGACCAAACGGAGACCCAGTACTTC. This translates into CASSRTRDQTETQYF.

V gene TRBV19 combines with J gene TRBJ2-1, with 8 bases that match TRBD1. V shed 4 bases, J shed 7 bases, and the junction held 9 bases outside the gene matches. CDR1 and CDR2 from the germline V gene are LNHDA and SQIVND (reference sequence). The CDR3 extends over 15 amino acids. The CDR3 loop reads CASSNARQGKNEQFF. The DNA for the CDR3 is TGTGCCAGTAGTAACGCTCGACAGGGGAAGAATGAGCAGTTCTTC.

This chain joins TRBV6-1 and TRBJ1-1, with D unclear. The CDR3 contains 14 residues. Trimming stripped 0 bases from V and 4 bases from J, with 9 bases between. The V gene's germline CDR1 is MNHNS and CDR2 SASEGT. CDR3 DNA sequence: TGTGCCAGCAGTGAAGCGAGGGATCCCACTGAAGCTTTCTTT. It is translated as CASSEARDPTEAFF.

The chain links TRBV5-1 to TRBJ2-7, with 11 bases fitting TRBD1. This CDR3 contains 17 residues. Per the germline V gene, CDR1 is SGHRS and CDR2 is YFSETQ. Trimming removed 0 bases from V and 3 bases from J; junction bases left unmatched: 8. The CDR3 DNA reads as TGCGCCAGCAGCTTGGCGTTGGGGACAGGGGGTTTCTACGAGCAGTACTTC. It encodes CASSLALGTGGFYEQYF.

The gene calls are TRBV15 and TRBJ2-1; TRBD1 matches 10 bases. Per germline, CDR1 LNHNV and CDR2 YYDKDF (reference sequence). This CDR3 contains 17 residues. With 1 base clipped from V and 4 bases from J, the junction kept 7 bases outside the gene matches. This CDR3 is CATSRATGTGAYNEQFF. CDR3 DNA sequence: TGTGCCACCAGCAGAGCAACCGGGACAGGGGCATACAATGAGCAGTTCTTC.